In its sample, the clone carrying this T cell receptor beta chain was seen many times. Its antigen is as yet unknown. Time point defined: sample taken at primary tumor resection. From tumor, nontumor lung or frozen PBMC, whole RNA was taken unsorted for sequencing. TCRdb re-derived calls from the 5' RACE reads in MiXCR, one entry per CDR3 protein. This table has just under 95,000 distinct CDR3 sequences, approximately 12% appearing once. This entry comes from a study of spatial heterogeneity in lung cancer. Across the study: Sequencing consistently turned up more beta-chain sequences than alpha-chain sequences. Within raw reads, each unique TCR and UMI combination appeared on average more than ten times. Findings and limits, study-wide: In blood, ubiquitous expanded tumor TCRs appeared more at resection than follow-up.

The source of this sequence is a male donor with early-stage non-small cell lung cancer. The starting material was PBMCs, obtained at surgery.

Written as DNA, the CDR3 is TGTGCCATCAGGGGGACAGGGAATGGGGAAGCTTTCTTT. It specifies CAIRGTGNGEAFF. This chain connects TRBV10-3 to TRBJ1-1; TRBD1 agrees at 9 bases. The CDR3 runs 13 residues. From germline, CDR1 is ENHRY and CDR2 SYGVKD. V lost 6 bases to trimming and J lost 8 bases; unmatched junction nucleotides: 7.